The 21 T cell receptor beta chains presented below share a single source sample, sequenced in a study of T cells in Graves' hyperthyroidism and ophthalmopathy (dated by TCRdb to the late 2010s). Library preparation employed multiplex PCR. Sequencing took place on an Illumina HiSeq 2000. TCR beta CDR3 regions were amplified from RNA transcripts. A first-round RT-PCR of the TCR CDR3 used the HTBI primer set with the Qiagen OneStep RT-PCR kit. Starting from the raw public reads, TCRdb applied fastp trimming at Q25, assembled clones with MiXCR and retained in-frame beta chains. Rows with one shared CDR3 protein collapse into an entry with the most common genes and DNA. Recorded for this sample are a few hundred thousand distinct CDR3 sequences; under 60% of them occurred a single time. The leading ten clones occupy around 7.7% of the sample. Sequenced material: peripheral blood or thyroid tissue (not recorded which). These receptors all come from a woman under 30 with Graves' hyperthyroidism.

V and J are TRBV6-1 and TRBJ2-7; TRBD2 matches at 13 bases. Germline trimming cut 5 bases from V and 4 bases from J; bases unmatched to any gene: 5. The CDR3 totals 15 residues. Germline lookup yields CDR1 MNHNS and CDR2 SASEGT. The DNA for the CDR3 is TGTGCCAGCAGTAAGGGACTAGCGGGACCTTACGAGCAGTACTTC. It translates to CASSKGLAGPYEQYF.

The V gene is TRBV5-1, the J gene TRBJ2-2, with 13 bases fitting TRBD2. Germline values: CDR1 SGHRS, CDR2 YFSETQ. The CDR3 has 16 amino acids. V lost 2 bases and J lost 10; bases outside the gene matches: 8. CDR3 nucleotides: TGCGCCAGCAGCTTTAGGACTAGCGGGAGAAGTGTGGAGCTGTTTTTT. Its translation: CASSFRTSGRSVELFF.

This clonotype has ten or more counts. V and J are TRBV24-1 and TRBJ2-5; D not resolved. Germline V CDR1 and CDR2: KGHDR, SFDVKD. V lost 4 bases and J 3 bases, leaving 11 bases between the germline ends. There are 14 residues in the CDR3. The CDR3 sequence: CATSEGRPKETQYF. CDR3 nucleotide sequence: TGTGCCACCAGTGAGGGCAGGCCGAAAGAGACCCAGTACTTC.

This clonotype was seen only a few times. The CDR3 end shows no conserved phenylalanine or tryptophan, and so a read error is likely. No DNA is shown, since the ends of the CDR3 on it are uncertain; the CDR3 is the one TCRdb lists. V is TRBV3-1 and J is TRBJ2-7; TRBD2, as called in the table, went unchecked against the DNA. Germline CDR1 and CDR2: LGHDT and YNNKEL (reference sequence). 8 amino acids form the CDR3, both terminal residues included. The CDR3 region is CASSRRTS.

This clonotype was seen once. As DNA, the CDR3 is TGCAGCGTCTTGGGACACGGGCCAGAGACCCAGTACTTC. Its translation: CSVLGHGPETQYF. The V and J genes are TRBV29-1 and TRBJ2-5, with D tentatively TRBD1 (6 bases). Germline V CDR1 and CDR2: SQVTM, ANQGSEA. The CDR3 contains 13 residues. The V and J ends lost 6 bases and 4 bases respectively, with 15 bases between them.

CDR3 protein: CSVALGGLHGYTF. The CDR3 nucleotides are TGCAGCGTAGCCCTTGGGGGGCTCCATGGCTACACCTTC. The chain recombines TRBV29-1 with TRBJ1-2, with D maybe TRBD1 (6 bases). Per germline, CDR1 SQVTM and CDR2 ANQGSEA. CDR3 length: 13 residues. The ends were cut back, 6 bases at V and 6 bases at J, with 17 bases in the middle.

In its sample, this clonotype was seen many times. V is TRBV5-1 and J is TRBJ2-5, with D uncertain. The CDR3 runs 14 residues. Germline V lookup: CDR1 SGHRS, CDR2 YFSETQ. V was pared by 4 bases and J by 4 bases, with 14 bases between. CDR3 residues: CASSPLAPRETQYF. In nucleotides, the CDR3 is TGCGCCAGCAGCCCTCTTGCCCCTCGAGAGACCCAGTACTTC.

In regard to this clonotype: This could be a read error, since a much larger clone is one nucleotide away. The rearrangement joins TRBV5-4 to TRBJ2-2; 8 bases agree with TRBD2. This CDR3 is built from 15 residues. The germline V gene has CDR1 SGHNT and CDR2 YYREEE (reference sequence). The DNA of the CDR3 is TGTGCCACCAGCTGGGAGCGGGAGCGCACCGGGGAGCTGTTTTTT. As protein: CATSWERERTGELFF.

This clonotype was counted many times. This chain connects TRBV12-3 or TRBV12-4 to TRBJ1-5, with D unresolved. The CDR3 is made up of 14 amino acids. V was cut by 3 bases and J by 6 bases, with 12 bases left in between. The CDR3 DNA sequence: TGTGCCAGCAGTTTTCAGATCGTTGGTCAGCCCCAGCATTTT. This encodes CASSFQIVGQPQHF.

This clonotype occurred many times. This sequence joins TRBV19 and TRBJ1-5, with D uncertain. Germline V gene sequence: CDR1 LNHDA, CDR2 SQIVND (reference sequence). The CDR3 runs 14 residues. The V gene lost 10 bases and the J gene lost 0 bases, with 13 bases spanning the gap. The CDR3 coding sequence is TGTGCCACCCAGAAGGGTTATAGCAATCAGCCCCAGCATTTT. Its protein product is CATQKGYSNQPQHF.

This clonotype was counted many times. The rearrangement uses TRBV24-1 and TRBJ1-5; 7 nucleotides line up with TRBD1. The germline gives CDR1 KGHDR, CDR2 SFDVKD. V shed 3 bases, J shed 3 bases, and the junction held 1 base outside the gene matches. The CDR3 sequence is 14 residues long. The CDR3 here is CATSDGTVNQPQHF. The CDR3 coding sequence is TGTGCCACCAGTGATGGGACAGTCAATCAGCCCCAGCATTTT.

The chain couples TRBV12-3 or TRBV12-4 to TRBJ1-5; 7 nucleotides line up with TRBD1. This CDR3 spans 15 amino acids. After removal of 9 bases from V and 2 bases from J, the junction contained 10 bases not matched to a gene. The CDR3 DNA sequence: TGTGCCAGTAGTCCAGGGGGAAGCGGCAATCAGCCCCAGCATTTT. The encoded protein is CASSPGGSGNQPQHF.

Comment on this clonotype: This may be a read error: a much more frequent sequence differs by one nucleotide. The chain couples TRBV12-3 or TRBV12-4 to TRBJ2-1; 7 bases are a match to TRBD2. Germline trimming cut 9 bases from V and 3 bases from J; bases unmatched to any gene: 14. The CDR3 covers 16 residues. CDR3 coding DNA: TGTGCCAGAAGCCTTGGAAGCGGGATGCACTACAATGAGCAGTTCTTC. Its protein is CARSLGSGMHYNEQFF.

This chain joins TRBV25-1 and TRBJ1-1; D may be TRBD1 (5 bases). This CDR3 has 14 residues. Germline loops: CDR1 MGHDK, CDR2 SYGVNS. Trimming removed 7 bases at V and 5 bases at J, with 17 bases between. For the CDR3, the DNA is TGTGCCAGCACCCTGTCCGGGACGGATACTGAAGCTTTCTTT. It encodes CASTLSGTDTEAFF.

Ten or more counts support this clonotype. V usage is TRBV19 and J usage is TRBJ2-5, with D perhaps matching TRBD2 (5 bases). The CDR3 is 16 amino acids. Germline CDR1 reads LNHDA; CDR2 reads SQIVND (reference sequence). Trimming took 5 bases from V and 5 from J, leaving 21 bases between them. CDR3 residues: CASSLRATSLDETQYF. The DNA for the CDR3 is TGTGCCAGTAGTTTGCGGGCCACTTCGTTGGATGAGACCCAGTACTTC. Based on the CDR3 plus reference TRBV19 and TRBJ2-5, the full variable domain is DGGITQSPKYLFRKEGQNVTLSCEQNLNHDAMYWYRQDPGQGLRLIYYSQIVNDFQKGDIAEGYSVSREKKESFPLTVTSAQKNPTAFYLCASSLRATSLDETQYFGPGTRLLVL.

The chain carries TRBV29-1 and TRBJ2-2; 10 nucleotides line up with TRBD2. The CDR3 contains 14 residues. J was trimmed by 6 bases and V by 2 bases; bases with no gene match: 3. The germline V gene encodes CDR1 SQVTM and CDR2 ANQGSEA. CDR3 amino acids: CSVEKAGGPGELFF. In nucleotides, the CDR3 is TGCAGCGTTGAAAAAGCGGGAGGGCCCGGGGAGCTGTTTTTT.

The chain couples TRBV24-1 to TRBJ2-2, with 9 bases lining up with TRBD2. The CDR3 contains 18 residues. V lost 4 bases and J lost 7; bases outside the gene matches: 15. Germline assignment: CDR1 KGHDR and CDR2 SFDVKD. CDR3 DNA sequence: TGTGCCACCAGTGACCCTGTGAGCGGGGGGCCACGGGACGGGGAGCTGTTTTTT. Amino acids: CATSDPVSGGPRDGELFF.

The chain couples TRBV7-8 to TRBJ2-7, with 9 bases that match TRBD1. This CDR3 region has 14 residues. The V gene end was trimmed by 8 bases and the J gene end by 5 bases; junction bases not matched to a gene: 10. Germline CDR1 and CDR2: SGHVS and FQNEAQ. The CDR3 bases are TGTGCCAGCTTAGTAGGGGACAGGGCGGACGAGCAGTACTTC. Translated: CASLVGDRADEQYF.

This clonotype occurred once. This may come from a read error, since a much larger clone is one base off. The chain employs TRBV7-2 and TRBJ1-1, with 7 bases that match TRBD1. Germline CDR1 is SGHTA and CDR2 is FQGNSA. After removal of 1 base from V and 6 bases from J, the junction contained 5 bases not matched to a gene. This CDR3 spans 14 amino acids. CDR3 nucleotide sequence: TGTGCCAGCAGCTTAGACAAAGGGGGCTCTGAAGCTTTCTTT. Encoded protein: CASSLDKGGSEAFF.

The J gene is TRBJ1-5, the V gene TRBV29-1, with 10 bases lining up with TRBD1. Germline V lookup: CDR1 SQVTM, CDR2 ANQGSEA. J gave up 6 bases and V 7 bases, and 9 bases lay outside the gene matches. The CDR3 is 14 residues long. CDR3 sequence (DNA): TGCAGCGGTAGCGGACAGGGGGAAGGTCAGCCCCAGCATTTT. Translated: CSGSGQGEGQPQHF. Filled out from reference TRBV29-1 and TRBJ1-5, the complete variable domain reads SAVISQKPSRDICQRGTSLTIQCQVDSQVTMMFWYRQQPGQSLTLIATANQGSEATYESGFVIDKFPISRPNLTFSTLTVSNMSPEDSSIYLCSGSGQGEGQPQHFGDGTRLSIL.

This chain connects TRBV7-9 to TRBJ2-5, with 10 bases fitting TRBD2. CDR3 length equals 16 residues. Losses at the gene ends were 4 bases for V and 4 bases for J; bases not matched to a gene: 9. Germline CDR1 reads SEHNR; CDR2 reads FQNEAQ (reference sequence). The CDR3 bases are TGTGCCAGCAGCTCCCTAGCGGGAGTAAGGGGAGAGACCCAGTACTTC. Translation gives CASSSLAGVRGETQYF.